These T cell receptor beta chains were read from a single sample in a study of read filtering for tumor transcriptome and immune sequencing. Using its own MiXCR run on the reads, TCRdb lists one record per CDR3 protein. The sample gives some 46,000 distinct CDR3 sequences, approximately 12% of which show up once; more than 12% is in the top ten. The sample consisted of a population of CD138-negative cells sorted from bone marrow. The receptor source for this set is a donor aged 40 or over with multiple myeloma. The CDR3 runs from the conserved cysteine through the conserved F or W. The D gene is left open where the match is weak. Size tells how often a clone was seen (once, few, many) or the class of an expanded clone, and some rows leave it out.

TRBV12-3/TRBV12-4	-	once	TRBJ2-7	TGTGCCAGCAGTAGAGCGAGGAGCTCCTACGGGCAGTACTTC	CASSRARSSYGQYF
TRBV19	-	many	TRBJ1-2	TGTGCCAGTAGTATAGGGGTTTCCGGCTACACCTTC	CASSIGVSGYTF
TRBV5-1	-	many	TRBJ1-5	TGCGCCAGCTCGCCAGGGGCCGATCAGCCCCAGCATTTT	CASSPGADQPQHF
TRBV7-8	-	many	TRBJ2-1	TGTGCCAGCAGCTTAATGTCGACAGGTCGAAATGAGCAGTTCTTC	CASSLMSTGRNEQFF
TRBV6-2/TRBV6-3	-	few	TRBJ1-1	TGTGCCGGCAGTTCGAACACTGAAGCTTTCTTT	CAGSSNTEAFF
TRBV10-2	-	many	TRBJ1-5	TGCGCCAGCAGTGAGTCGAGTAGCAATCAGCCCCAGCATTTT	CASSESSSNQPQHF
TRBV7-9	-	-	TRBJ2-1	TGTGCCAGCAGCTTAGAGGAATACAATGAGCAGTTCTTC	CASSLEEYNEQFF
TRBV7-3	TRBD1	many	TRBJ2-2	TGTGCCAGCAGTTCTAAATCCGGGACAGCGAACACCGGGGAGCTGTTTTTT	CASSSKSGTANTGELFF
TRBV2	-	many	TRBJ2-7	TGTGCCAGCAACGAGGGGCCCTACGAGCAGTACTTC	CASNEGPYEQYF
TRBV18	-	-	TRBJ2-4	TGTGCCAGCTCACCACGTCGAGAACCCGCTTTTAGGGGAAACATTCAGTACTTC	CASSPRREPAFRGNIQYF
TRBV7-9	-	many	TRBJ2-3	TGTGCCAGCAGCTTAGGGACCCTTTATACGCAGTATTTT	CASSLGTLYTQYF
TRBV5-6	-	many	TRBJ1-5	TGTGCCAGCAGCTTTATCCCTTACACGAGCAATCAGCCCCAGCATTTT	CASSFIPYTSNQPQHF
TRBV20-1	TRBD2	-	TRBJ2-4	TGCAGTCCGACATGGGGACTAGCGAGATCTGTAGCCAAAAACATACAGTACTTC	CSPTWGLARSVAKNIQYF
TRBV7-6	-	-	TRBJ2-3	TGTGCCAGCAGCTTAAAAGCCCAGAGCACAGATACGCAGTATTTT	CASSLKAQSTDTQYF
TRBV27	TRBD1	few	TRBJ1-1	TGTGCCAGCAGGCTCAATCCCGGGACAGGGTACACTGAAGCTTTCTTT	CASRLNPGTGYTEAFF
TRBV28	TRBD2	many	TRBJ2-7	TGTGCCAGCAGTTCCCCCCTAGGACTAGCCCGATACGAGCAGTACTTC	CASSSPLGLARYEQYF
TRBV6-2/TRBV6-3	-	many	TRBJ1-5	TGTGCCAGCAGTTACGCGACAGTAAATCAGCCCCAGCATTTT	CASSYATVNQPQHF
TRBV29-1	-	many	TRBJ2-5	TGCAGCGCTAGAAGAGGCAGGGTTTGGGAGACCCAGTACTTC	CSARRGRVWETQYF
TRBV4-1	TRBD2	medium-sized	TRBJ2-1	TGCGCCAGCAGCCAACTGACTAGCGGCCACAATGAGCAGTTCTTC	CASSQLTSGHNEQFF
TRBV30	-	many	TRBJ2-1	TGTGCCTGGAGTGTGGGGCGCCAGTACAATGAGCAGTTCTTC	CAWSVGRQYNEQFF
TRBV5-4	TRBD1	few	TRBJ2-3	TGTGCCAGCAGCGGGACAGGGGGAAGGGGGACGCAGTATTTT	CASSGTGGRGTQYF
TRBV20-1	TRBD1	many	TRBJ2-3	TGCAGTGCCCGGACAGGGGGCGTGGATACGCAGTATTTT	CSARTGGVDTQYF
TRBV18	-	many	TRBJ2-7	TGTGCCAGCTCGCCCCAACGGGGGATCTACGAGCAGTACTTC	CASSPQRGIYEQYF
TRBV27	TRBD1	many	TRBJ2-7	TGTGCCAGCAGTTCTCGACAGGGAGTGTCCGTGCAGTACTTC	CASSSRQGVSVQYF
TRBV4-2	-	many	TRBJ1-1	TGTGCCAGCAGCCAAGAGGGGGCTTGGACTGAAGCTTTCTTT	CASSQEGAWTEAFF
TRBV3-1	TRBD2	many	TRBJ2-1	TGTGCCAGCAGCCAGTTAGTACTAGCGGAAACCGATGAGCAGTTCTTC	CASSQLVLAETDEQFF
TRBV6-6	-	many	TRBJ2-1	TGTGCCAGCAATCCCGGGACAAGCTCCTACAATGAGCAGTTCTTC	CASNPGTSSYNEQFF
TRBV20-1	TRBD1	many	TRBJ2-1	TGCAGTGCTCCCTCGACAGGGAAGAATGAGCAGTTCTTC	CSAPSTGKNEQFF
TRBV10-1	-	many	TRBJ2-3	TGCGCCAGCAGTGAGGCGGGTACGCAGTATTTT	CASSEAGTQYF
TRBV9	-	many	TRBJ2-1	TGTGCCAGCAGCGTAGGTCTCGCGGGCCCAGGCAATGAGCAGTTCTTC	CASSVGLAGPGNEQFF
TRBV11-2	-	many	TRBJ2-2	TGTGCCAGCAGCTCCCCCGGGCCAAGTGGTACCGGGGAGCTGTTTTTT	CASSSPGPSGTGELFF
TRBV20-1	-	many	TRBJ2-7	TGCAGTGCTGCCCGAGAGGGAACTAGGCAGTACTTC	CSAAREGTRQYF
TRBV10-3	-	-	TRBJ2-3	TGTGCCATCAGTGAGTCGTTAGCGGAGCCGCAGGGTACGCAGTATTTT	CAISESLAEPQGTQYF
TRBV5-1	TRBD2	many	TRBJ2-7	TGCGCCAGCAGCGCCGGGACTAGCGCTCTCTCCTACGAGCAGTACTTC	CASSAGTSALSYEQYF
TRBV20-1	-	few	TRBJ2-7	TGCAGTGCTAGCCAGGGTTCGGGCGAGCAGTACTTC	CSASQGSGEQYF
TRBV20-1	TRBD2	many	TRBJ2-3	TGCAGTGCTATTTTACTAGCGGGAGGCACAGATACGCAGTATTTT	CSAILLAGGTDTQYF
TRBV29-1	TRBD1	many	TRBJ1-2	TGCAGCGTTGAAGAAGGGACAGTAAACTATGGCTACACCTTC	CSVEEGTVNYGYTF
TRBV6-6	-	many	TRBJ2-1	TGTGCCAGCAGTCAATCTTCTAGCCTTGGAAGTTCCCACAATGAGCAGTTCTTC	CASSQSSSLGSSHNEQFF
TRBV4-1	-	many	TRBJ1-3	TGCGCCAGCAGCCAATCAGCGAACTCTGGAAACACCATATATTTT	CASSQSANSGNTIYF
TRBV28	-	many	TRBJ2-1	TGTGCCAGCAGCCTAGATAGCTATGGTTACAATGAGCAGTTCTTC	CASSLDSYGYNEQFF
TRBV11-2	-	many	TRBJ2-2	TGTGCCAGCAGCCAAATTACCGGGGAGCTGTTTTTT	CASSQITGELFF
TRBV2	TRBD1	many	TRBJ2-7	TGTGCCAGCAGTGTACTGGGGACAGGGAAGGAGCAGTACTTC	CASSVLGTGKEQYF
TRBV11-2	-	many	TRBJ1-1	TGTGCCAGCAGCTCATTAGACAGAACCAACACTGAAGCTTTCTTT	CASSSLDRTNTEAFF
TRBV4-1	-	many	TRBJ2-7	TGCGCCAGCAGCCAAGGCCGGGCGAGCTCCTACGAGCAGTACTTC	CASSQGRASSYEQYF
TRBV18	-	many	TRBJ1-1	TGTGCCAGCTCACCACAAGGGGTCAATGAAGCTTTCTTT	CASSPQGVNEAFF
TRBV29-1	-	many	TRBJ2-3	TGCAGCGTTGAAGGCCTGTCCTCAGGGAGCACAGATACGCAGTATTTT	CSVEGLSSGSTDTQYF
TRBV6-6	-	many	TRBJ2-3	TGTGCCAGCAGTCCTACTCGCTTCGGTATAGATACGCAGTATTTT	CASSPTRFGIDTQYF
TRBV2	TRBD2	-	TRBJ2-2	TGTGCCAGCACCTCACTAGCGAGTGGAGGGGAGCTGTTTTTT	CASTSLASGGELFF
TRBV12-2	-	many	TRBJ2-7	TGTGCAAGTCGCCCCGCGAGGAGGAAGGACAGGGGGCGCTTCGAGCAGTACTTC	CASRPARRKDRGRFEQYF
TRBV25-1	TRBD1	many	TRBJ2-5	TGTGCCAGCAGGGAAGGACAGGGATTTGCAGAGACCCAGTACTTC	CASREGQGFAETQYF
TRBV7-2	-	many	TRBJ2-5	TGTGCCAGCAGCTTCCCGGGAGAGACCCAGTACTTC	CASSFPGETQYF
TRBV5-1	-	many	TRBJ1-2	TGCGCCAGCAGCCCAATGGACAGCATTAACTATGGCTACACCTTC	CASSPMDSINYGYTF